What follows describes a single TCR beta chain. Its antigen is unknown. The sample originates from a study of T cell responses to AZD1222 COVID-19 vaccine. Study background: Some second doses came at about 4 weeks and others at about 12 weeks; these were pooled.

Study-level results: Nearly half of spike-specific TCRs reportedly target variant regions that are unmutated in the B.1.351 and B.1.1.7 variants. Clonal diversity may have been underestimated in mostly white British donors.

The V gene's germline CDR1 is LNHDA and CDR2 SQIVND (reference sequence). The CDR3 runs 14 residues. V shed 5 bases and J 2 bases; nucleotides not matched to a gene: 3. This table comes from immunoSEQ multiplex PCR, and its TCRdb copy is limited to in-frame clones, with some not included. This table holds 150,000 or so clones, around nine tenths found once. The TCR comes from an adult in good health. The chain recombines TRBV19 with TRBJ1-5; 7 bases line up with TRBD1. The sequences come from peripheral blood, collected on day 0 of AZD1222 vaccination. CDR3 sequence (DNA): TGTGCCAGTAGTCCCGGACAGGGCAATCAGCCCCAGCATTTT. It codes for CASSPGQGNQPQHF.